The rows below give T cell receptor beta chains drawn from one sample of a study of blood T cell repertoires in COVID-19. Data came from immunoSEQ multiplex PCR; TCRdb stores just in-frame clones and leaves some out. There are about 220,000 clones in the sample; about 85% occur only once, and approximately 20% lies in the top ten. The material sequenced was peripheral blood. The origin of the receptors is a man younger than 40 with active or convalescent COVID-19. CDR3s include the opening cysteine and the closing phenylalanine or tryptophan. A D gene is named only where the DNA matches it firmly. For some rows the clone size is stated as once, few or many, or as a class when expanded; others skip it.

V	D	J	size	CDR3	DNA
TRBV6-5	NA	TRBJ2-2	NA	CASSSSLGVGELFF	TGTGCCAGCAGTTCCTCGCTGGGCGTCGGGGAGCTGTTTTTT
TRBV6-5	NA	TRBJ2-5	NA	CASNNEETQYF	TGTGCCAGCAACAACGAAGAGACCCAGTACTTC
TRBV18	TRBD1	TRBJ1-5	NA	CASSFTGGRNQPQHF	TGTGCCAGCTCGTTTACAGGGGGCCGCAATCAGCCCCAGCATTTT
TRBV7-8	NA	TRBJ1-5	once	CASSLGGLSNQPQHF	TGTGCCAGCAGCTTAGGAGGGCTTAGCAATCAGCCCCAGCATTTT
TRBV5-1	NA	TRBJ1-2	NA	CATSLDRNGYTF	TGCGCCACTTCATTAGACAGGAATGGCTACACCTTC
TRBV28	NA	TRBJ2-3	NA	CASSLTRRDTDTQYF	TGTGCCAGCAGTTTGACTAGGCGGGACACAGATACGCAGTATTTT
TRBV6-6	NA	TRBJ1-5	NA	CASTLGGSNQPQHF	TGTGCCAGTACCCTGGGGGGTAGCAATCAGCCCCAGCATTTT
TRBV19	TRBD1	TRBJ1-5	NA	CASSTSRQGHGQPQHF	TGTGCCAGTAGTACATCAAGACAGGGGCACGGCCAGCCCCAGCATTTT
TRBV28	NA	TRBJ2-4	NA	CASRRVTNGDIQYF	TGTGCCAGCCGTAGGGTAACCAACGGGGACATTCAGTACTTC
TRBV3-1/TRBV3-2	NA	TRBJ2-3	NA	CASSQRARGLATQYF	TGTGCCAGCAGCCAAAGGGCCCGCGGGCTAGCTACGCAGTATTTT
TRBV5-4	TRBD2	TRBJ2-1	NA	CASSFGTRDEQFF	TGTGCCAGCAGCTTCGGGACTAGGGATGAGCAGTTCTTC
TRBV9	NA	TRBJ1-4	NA	CASSVVAGTHEKLFF	TGTGCCAGCAGCGTAGTTGCGGGGACCCATGAAAAACTGTTTTTT
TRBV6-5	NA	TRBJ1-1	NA	CASSYVAETLNTEAFF	TGTGCCAGCAGTTACGTGGCAGAAACCTTGAACACTGAAGCTTTCTTT
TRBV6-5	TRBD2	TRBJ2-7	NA	CASSSLGGSGYEQYF	TGTGCCAGCAGTTCGCTCGGGGGGTCAGGCTACGAGCAGTACTTC
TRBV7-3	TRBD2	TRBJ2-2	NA	CASSLEREGLLTGELFF	TGTGCCAGCAGCTTAGAGCGGGAGGGCCTTTTGACCGGGGAGCTGTTTTTT
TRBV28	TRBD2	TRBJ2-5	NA	CASSLGTSGGPGRQETQYF	TGTGCCAGCAGTTTAGGTACTAGCGGGGGACCCGGGAGGCAAGAGACCCAGTACTTC
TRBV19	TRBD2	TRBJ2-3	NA	CASSTLGLAGTDTQYF	TGTGCCAGTAGTACCCTTGGACTAGCGGGAACAGATACGCAGTATTTT
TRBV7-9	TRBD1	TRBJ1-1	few	CASSLDRGLTEAFF	TGTGCCAGCAGCTTGGACAGGGGGCTCACTGAAGCTTTCTTT
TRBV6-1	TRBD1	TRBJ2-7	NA	CASSDLRTGFSYEQYF	TGTGCCAGCAGTGACCTTAGGACAGGGTTTTCCTACGAGCAGTACTTC
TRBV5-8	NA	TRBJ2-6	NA	CASSLGQVLSGANVLTF	TGTGCCAGCAGCTTGGGACAGGTCTTATCTGGGGCCAACGTCCTGACTTTC
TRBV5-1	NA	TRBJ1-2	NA	CASSLVGAQSYTF	TGCGCCAGCAGCTTGGTGGGGGCACAAAGCTACACCTTC
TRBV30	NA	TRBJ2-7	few	CAWTLGGAGEQYF	TGTGCCTGGACCCTCGGCGGGGCGGGTGAGCAGTACTTC
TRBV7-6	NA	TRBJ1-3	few	CASSLEGSRGNTIYF	TGTGCCAGCAGCTTGGAGGGGAGTAGAGGAAACACCATATATTTT
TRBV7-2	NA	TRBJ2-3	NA	CASSLGPGRGDTDTQYF	TGTGCCAGCAGCTTAGGCCCTGGTAGGGGCGACACAGATACGCAGTATTTT
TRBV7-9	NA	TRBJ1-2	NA	CASSLRPGGYTF	TGTGCCAGCAGCCTTCGTCCAGGTGGCTACACCTTC
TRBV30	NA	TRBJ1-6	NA	CAWRTGGHLHF	TGTGCCTGGAGGACAGGTGGACACCTCCACTTT
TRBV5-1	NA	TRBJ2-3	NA	CASSLSDTTDTQYF	TGCGCCAGCAGCTTAAGCGATACGACAGATACGCAGTATTTT
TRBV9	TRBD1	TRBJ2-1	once	CASSVETGGEQFF	TGTGCCAGCAGCGTAGAGACAGGGGGGGAGCAGTTCTTC
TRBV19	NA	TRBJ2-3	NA	CASRHRAPSTDTQYF	TGTGCCAGTAGGCACAGGGCTCCTAGCACAGATACGCAGTATTTT
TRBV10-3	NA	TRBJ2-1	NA	CAISDPGRGMANEQFF	TGTGCCATCAGTGACCCGGGGCGCGGGATGGCTAATGAGCAGTTCTTC
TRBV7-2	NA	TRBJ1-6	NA	CASSLSVTARTISLHF	TGTGCCAGCAGCCTTAGCGTTACAGCCCGTACTATCTCCCTCCACTTT
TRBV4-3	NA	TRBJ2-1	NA	CASSQDRNEQFF	TGCGCCAGCAGCCAAGACCGGAATGAGCAGTTCTTC
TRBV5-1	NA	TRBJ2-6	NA	CASSFGPSGANVLTF	TGCGCCAGCAGCTTTGGGCCGTCTGGGGCCAACGTCCTGACTTTC
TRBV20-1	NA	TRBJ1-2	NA	CSAPWGGLSPF	TGCAGTGCTCCCTGGGGAGGCCTCTCGCCCTTC
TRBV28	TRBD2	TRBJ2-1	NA	CASDGGNEQFF	TGTGCCAGCGACGGGGGGAATGAGCAGTTCTTC
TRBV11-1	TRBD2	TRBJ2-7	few	CASSLGWTSQDEQYF	TGTGCCAGCAGCTTAGGGTGGACTAGCCAGGACGAGCAGTACTTC
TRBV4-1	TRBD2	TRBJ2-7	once	CASSHRTSGGYEQYF	TGCGCCAGCAGCCACCGGACTAGCGGAGGGTACGAGCAGTACTTC
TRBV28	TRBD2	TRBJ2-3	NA	CASSLRLAGGDETQYF	TGTGCCAGCAGTTTAAGGTTAGCGGGGGGCGACGAGACGCAGTATTTT
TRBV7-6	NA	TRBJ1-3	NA	CASSFAGPGNTIYF	TGTGCCAGCAGCTTCGCAGGGCCTGGAAACACCATATATTTT
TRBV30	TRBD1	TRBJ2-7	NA	CAWSARQGGYEQYF	TGTGCCTGGAGTGCTAGACAGGGGGGGTACGAGCAGTACTTC
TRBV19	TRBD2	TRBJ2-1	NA	CASSPRGLGYYNEQFF	TGTGCCAGTAGTCCGAGGGGACTAGGATACTACAATGAGCAGTTCTTC
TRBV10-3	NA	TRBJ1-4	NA	CAIWDGGFNEKLFF	TGTGCCATCTGGGATGGGGGGTTTAACGAAAAACTGTTTTTT
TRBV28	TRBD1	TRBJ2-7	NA	CASSLGTGPSYEQYF	TGTGCCAGCAGTTTAGGGACAGGTCCTTCCTACGAGCAGTACTTC
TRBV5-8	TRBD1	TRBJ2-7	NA	CASRIPGTGGEQYF	TGTGCCAGCAGGATTCCCGGGACAGGCGGCGAGCAGTACTTC
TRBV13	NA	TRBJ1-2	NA	CASSLGLGGGDYGYTF	TGTGCCAGCAGCTTAGGCCTCGGGGGTGGGGACTATGGCTACACCTTC
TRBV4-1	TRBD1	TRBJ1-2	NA	CASSATGGQGAGGYTF	TGCGCCAGCAGCGCAACAGGGGGACAGGGGGCAGGAGGCTACACCTTC
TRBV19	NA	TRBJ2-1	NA	CASSLQGTSSYNEQFF	TGTGCCAGTAGCCTCCAAGGGACAAGCTCCTACAATGAGCAGTTCTTC
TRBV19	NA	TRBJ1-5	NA	CASSIGTDYQPQHF	TGTGCCAGTAGTATAGGGACAGATTATCAGCCCCAGCATTTT
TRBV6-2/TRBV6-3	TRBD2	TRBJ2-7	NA	CASSWTSGGSYEQYF	TGTGCCAGCAGTTGGACTAGCGGGGGATCCTACGAGCAGTACTTC
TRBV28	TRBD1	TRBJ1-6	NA	CASTGQASSYNSPLHF	TGTGCCAGCACAGGACAGGCGAGCTCCTATAATTCACCCCTCCACTTT
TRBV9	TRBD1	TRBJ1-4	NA	CASSVGGGGQGHEKLFF	TGTGCCAGCAGCGTAGGGGGTGGAGGACAGGGCCATGAAAAACTGTTTTTT
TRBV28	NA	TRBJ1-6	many	CASSFTDSNSPLHF	TGTGCCAGCAGTTTTACCGACAGTAATTCACCCCTCCACTTT
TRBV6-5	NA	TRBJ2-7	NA	CASRGIGEQYF	TGTGCCAGCAGGGGCATTGGCGAGCAGTACTTC
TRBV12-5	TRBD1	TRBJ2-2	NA	CASGLARQKDRVSGELFF	TGTGCTAGTGGTTTGGCCCGACAAAAGGACAGGGTCAGCGGGGAGCTGTTTTTT
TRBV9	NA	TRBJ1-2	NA	CASGPRGGGYTF	TGTGCCAGCGGACCAAGGGGGGGCGGCTACACCTTC
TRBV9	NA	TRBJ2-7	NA	CASSGLIGDEQYF	TGTGCCAGCAGCGGCCTGATCGGGGACGAGCAGTACTTC
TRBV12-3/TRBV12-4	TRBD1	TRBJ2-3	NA	CASSLGTGVPVF	TGTGCCAGCAGTTTAGGAACAGGGGTTCCGGTTTTT